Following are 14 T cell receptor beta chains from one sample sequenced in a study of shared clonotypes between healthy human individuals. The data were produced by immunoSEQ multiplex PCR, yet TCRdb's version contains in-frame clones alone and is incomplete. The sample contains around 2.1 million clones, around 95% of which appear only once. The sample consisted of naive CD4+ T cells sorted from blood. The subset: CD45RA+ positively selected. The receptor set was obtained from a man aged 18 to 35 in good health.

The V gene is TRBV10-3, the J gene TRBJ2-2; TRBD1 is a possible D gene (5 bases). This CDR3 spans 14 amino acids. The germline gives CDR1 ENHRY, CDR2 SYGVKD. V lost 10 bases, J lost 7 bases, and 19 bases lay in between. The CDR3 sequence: CATTQGRFYGELFF. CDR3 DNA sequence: TGTGCCACCACCCAGGGTAGATTTTACGGGGAGCTGTTTTTT.

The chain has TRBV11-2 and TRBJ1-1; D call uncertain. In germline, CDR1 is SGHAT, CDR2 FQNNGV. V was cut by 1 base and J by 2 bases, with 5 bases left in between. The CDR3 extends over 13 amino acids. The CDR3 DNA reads TGTGCCAGCAGCTTAGGGTATAACACTGAAGCTTTCTTT. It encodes CASSLGYNTEAFF.

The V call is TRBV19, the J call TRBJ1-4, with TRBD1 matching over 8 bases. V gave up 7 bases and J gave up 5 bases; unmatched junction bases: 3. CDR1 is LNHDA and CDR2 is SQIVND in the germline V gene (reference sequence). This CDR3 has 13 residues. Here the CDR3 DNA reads TGTGCCAGTAAGGGACAGGCGAATGAAAAACTGTTTTTT. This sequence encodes CASKGQANEKLFF. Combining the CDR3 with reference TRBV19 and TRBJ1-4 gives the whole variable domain DGGITQSPKYLFRKEGQNVTLSCEQNLNHDAMYWYRQDPGQGLRLIYYSQIVNDFQKGDIAEGYSVSREKKESFPLTVTSAQKNPTAFYLCASKGQANEKLFFGSGTQLSVL.

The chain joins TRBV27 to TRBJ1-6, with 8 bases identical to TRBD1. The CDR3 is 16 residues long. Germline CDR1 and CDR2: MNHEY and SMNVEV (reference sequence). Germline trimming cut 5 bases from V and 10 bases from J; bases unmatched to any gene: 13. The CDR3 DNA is TGTGCCAGCAGTCCAGAACATACAGGGGGGACCTCACCCCTCCACTTT. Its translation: CASSPEHTGGTSPLHF.

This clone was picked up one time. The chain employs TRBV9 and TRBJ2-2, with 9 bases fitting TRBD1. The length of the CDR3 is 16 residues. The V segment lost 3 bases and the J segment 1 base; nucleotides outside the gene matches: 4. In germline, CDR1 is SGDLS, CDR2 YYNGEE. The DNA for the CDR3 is TGTGCCAGCAGCGCGGGACAGGGTTTGAACACCGGGGAGCTGTTTTTT. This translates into CASSAGQGLNTGELFF.

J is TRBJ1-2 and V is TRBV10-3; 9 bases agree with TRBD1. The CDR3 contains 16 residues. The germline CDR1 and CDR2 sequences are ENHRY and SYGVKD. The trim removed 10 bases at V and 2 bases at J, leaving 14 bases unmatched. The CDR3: CATQGAEPFLNYGYTF. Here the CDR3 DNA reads TGTGCCACACAGGGGGCCGAACCTTTTTTGAACTATGGCTACACCTTC.

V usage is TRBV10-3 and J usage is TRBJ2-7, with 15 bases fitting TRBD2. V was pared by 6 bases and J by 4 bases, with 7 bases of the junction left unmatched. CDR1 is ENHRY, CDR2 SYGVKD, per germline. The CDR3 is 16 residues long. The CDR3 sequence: CAIRRGLAGGSYEQYF. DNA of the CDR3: TGTGCCATCAGGAGGGGACTAGCGGGGGGATCTTACGAGCAGTACTTC.

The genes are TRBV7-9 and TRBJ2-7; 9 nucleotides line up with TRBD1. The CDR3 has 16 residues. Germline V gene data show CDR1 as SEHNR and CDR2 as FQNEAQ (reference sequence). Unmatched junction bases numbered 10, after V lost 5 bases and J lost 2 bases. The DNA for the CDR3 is TGTGCCAGCAGCCCATTTGGGACAGGGCGGCCCTACGAGCAGTACTTC. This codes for CASSPFGTGRPYEQYF. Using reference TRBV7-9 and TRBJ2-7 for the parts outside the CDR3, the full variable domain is DTGVSQNPRHKITKRGQNVTFRCDPISEHNRLYWYRQTLGQGPEFLTYFQNEAQLEKSRLLSDRFSAERPKGSFSTLEIQRTEQGDSAMYLCASSPFGTGRPYEQYFGPGTRLTVT.

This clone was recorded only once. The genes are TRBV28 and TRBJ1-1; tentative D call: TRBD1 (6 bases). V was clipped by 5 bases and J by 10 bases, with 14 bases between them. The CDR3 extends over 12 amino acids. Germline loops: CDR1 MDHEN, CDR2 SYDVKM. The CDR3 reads CASSPNARGAFF. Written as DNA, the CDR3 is TGTGCCAGCAGTCCAAACGCCAGGGGAGCTTTCTTT.

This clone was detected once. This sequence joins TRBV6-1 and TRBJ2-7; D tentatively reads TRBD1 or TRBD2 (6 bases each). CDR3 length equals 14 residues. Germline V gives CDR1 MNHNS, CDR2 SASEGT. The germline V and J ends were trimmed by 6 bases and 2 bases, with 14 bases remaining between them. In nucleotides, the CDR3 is TGTGCCAGCAGCATGGAGGGGGAAGCCTACGAGCAGTACTTC. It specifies CASSMEGEAYEQYF.

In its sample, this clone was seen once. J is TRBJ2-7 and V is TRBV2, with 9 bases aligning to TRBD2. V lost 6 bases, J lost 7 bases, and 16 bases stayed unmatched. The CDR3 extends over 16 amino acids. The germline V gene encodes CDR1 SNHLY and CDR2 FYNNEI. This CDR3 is CASSRGGSGSSGEQYF. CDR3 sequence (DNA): TGTGCCAGCAGCCGCGGGGGTAGCGGGAGTTCGGGAGAGCAGTACTTC. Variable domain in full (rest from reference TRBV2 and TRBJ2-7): EPEVTQTPSHQVTQMGQEVILRCVPISNHLYFYWYRQILGQKVEFLVSFYNNEISEKSEIFDDQFSVERPDGSNFTLKIRSTKLEDSAMYFCASSRGGSGSSGEQYFGPGTRLTVT.

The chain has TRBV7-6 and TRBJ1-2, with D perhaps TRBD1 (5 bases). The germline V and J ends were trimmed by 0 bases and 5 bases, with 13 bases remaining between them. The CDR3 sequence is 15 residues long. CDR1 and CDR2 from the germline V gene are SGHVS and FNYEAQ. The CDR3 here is CASSLARGGIYGYTF. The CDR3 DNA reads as TGTGCCAGCAGCTTAGCCCGGGGGGGGATATATGGCTACACCTTC.

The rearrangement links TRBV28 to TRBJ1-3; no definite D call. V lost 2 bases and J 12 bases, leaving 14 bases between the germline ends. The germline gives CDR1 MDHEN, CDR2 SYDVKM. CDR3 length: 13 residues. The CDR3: CASSLASLLYIYF. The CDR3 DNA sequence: TGTGCCAGCAGTTTAGCCTCCCTTTTGTACATATATTTT.

CDR3 in amino acids: CASSDPPDRYTGELFF. CDR3 bases: TGTGCCAGCAGTGACCCGCCGGACAGATACACCGGGGAGCTGTTTTTT. The V call is TRBV6-1, the J call TRBJ2-2; TRBD1 is a possible D gene (6 bases). V shed 3 bases and J shed 3 bases, with 14 bases lying between them. The CDR3 loop spans 16 amino acids. CDR1 is MNHNS and CDR2 is SASEGT in the germline V gene.